This TCR beta chain was recovered during a study of breast tumors, draining lymph nodes, adjacent tissues. This clonotype was detected many times. Its target is unknown. TCRdb re-derived calls from the multiplex PCR reads in MiXCR, one entry per CDR3 protein. The table records some 230,000 distinct CDR3 sequences, around 35% of them present only once. Breast cancer patients provided tissue from their axillary draining lymph nodes. Study results and caveats: The data were judged consistent with most tumor T cells coming from lymph node and expanding in tumor. Tumor TCR diversity was below lymph nodes but above nontumor tissue.

The V gene lost 5 bases and the J gene lost 7 bases, with 15 bases spanning the gap. Germline CDR1 reads PRHDT; CDR2 reads FYEKMQ (reference sequence). CDR3 length equals 13 residues. The specimen sequenced was axillary lymph node tissue. The source is a female donor with breast cancer. Some clones in this sample may be carry-over from other donors' samples. The rearrangement uses TRBV13 and TRBJ2-7; weak D call: TRBD2 (6 bases). CDR3 amino acids: CASSAGTPGEQYF. The CDR3 DNA reads as TGTGCCAGCAGCGCGGGGACCCCCGGGGAGCAGTACTTC.